This T cell receptor beta chain was documented in a study of beta chain features in type 1 diabetes (dated by TCRdb to 2016 to 2018). Regarding the study in general: Mean age, gender distribution, total cell number and subset yield did not differ between patients and healthy donors. A total of roughly 99 million sorted cells were examined across all samples, and the number of cells per subset was strongly correlated with RNA yield. The study compared the TCRB repertoires of sorted circulating CD4+ T cell subsets in recently diagnosed type 1 diabetes patients with those in matched healthy donors. Regulatory and stem cell-like memory subsets were isolated from only 8 patients and about eight healthy donors, whereas naive and central memory subsets came from all 30 or so donors. The investigation overall reported the following: PCR might favor shorter templates, but patient and control samples were amplified and corrected together, so any skew would affect both groups equally. Because cDNA was sequenced instead of genomic DNA, activated cells with high expression could be over-represented, although the groups did not differ in activation or CD3 levels. Type 1 diabetes patients showed a moderate but significant shortening of TCRB CDR3 length in all four CD4+ subsets. Patients with type 1 diabetes made fewer insertions and deleted more nucleotides at VDJ recombination sites, implying thymic rearrangement abnormalities. The naive, central memory and regulatory TCRB repertoires appeared to resemble one another more closely among patients than among healthy donors. HLA sub-analyses involved small numbers of individuals, so any influence of HLA type on TCRB rearrangement remained unresolved.

Each donor gave one peripheral blood draw, averaging roughly 0.11 L, which was collected into heparinised tubes. A BD FACSAria II and a panel including CD45RO, CCR7, CD25, CD127, CD95 and CD27 were used to sort naive, central memory, regulatory and stem cell-like memory CD4+ T cells. All sorted populations exceeded 95% purity. PBMCs were isolated right away by Lymphoprep density gradient centrifugation and were stained directly, without culture. To minimize batch effects, samples were stained and sorted in pairs, one healthy donor with one patient per experiment. This clone was detected a few times. Its binding antigen is unknown. No quality values exist for individual bases; no much larger clone is one base distant. The entire amount of isolated RNA was reverse transcribed using the High Capacity cDNA Reverse Transcription Kit, so the sequenced TCRB transcripts were expressed ones. Deep immunoSEQ sequencing was performed on naive, central memory and regulatory T cell samples, with an average of around 3.4 million total reads per sample. After sorted cells were lysed in RLT buffer, RNA was extracted with DNase-treated RNeasy Micro or Mini kits, with the choice depending on cell number. Each cell subset was processed on its own to prevent cross-contamination, while patient and healthy donor samples were processed together. TCRB sequences were amplified from cDNA with the immunoSEQ multiplex PCR, producing 87-bp fragments spanning the CDR3 region. Amplicons were sequenced on the Illumina HiSeq platform. The source study handled its data this way. PCR bias was corrected computationally using synthetic template baselines, and reads within Hamming distance 2 were collapsed, with unmergeable singletons discarded. Reads were aligned against IMGT so that V, D and J genes, CDR3 length and insertions or deletions at six rearrangement sites could be assigned. Within each subset, clonotype counts were normalized to sorted cell number, and only after that were true diversity and Gini coefficients computed with the tcR R package. The overlap coefficient, calculated on TCRB nucleotide sequences, was used to quantify repertoire sharing. Not all clones reach the TCRdb copy of this immuneACCESS table, which keeps in-frame sequences only. Checked studies attribute under half of the gap to unresolved V genes and leave the rest unexplained. From that table come the V and J calls and clone size; the DNA was used to work out D and trimming. The sample table shows about 210,000 clones, and 11% are seen once. Less than 1.5% of the sample goes to the ten largest clones.

Sequencing input: central memory CD4+ T cells from blood. This TCR was recovered from a young man in good health.

The DNA is as follows: TGTGCCAGCTCACCGTCGGGGACAGGGGGGTCCCGGAATCAGCCCCAGCATTTT. This translates into CASSPSGTGGSRNQPQHF. The chain is made from TRBV18 and TRBJ1-5, with 11 junctional bases fitting TRBD1. CDR1 is given as KGHSH and CDR2 as LQKENI, both from the germline V gene. From cysteine to phenylalanine, the CDR3 is 18 amino acids long. Only CDR3 DNA remains: 54 bases, in frame from the first base. V loses 3 bases at its end and J loses 4 bases; junction bases beyond the gene matches: 11.